These 27 T cell receptor beta chains were all obtained from the same sample, sequenced in a study of neurological immune-mediated disorders. TCRdb redid the calling of the 5' RACE reads with MiXCR, one entry per CDR3 protein. Seen here are approximately 100,000 distinct CDR3 sequences, 10% to 13% observed once, and the top ten hold about 3%. The time point was: longitudinal time-point 3. The source material was PBMCs. The receptors come from a female donor with HTLV-1-associated myelopathy (HAM/TSP).

This clonotype was seen many times. The rearrangement joins TRBV2 to TRBJ1-2, with D perhaps TRBD1 (5 bases). Germline V gene lookup returns CDR1 SNHLY and CDR2 FYNNEI. The CDR3 totals 13 residues. Trimming cost V 3 bases and J 3 bases, with 8 bases left between them. This chain's CDR3 is CASSDLGDYGYTF. The CDR3, as DNA: TGTGCCAGCAGTGATTTGGGGGACTATGGCTACACCTTC.

A word on this clonotype: One base away lies a much larger clone, so this may be a sequencing read error. Likely a read error: the CDR3 ends without its conserved phenylalanine or tryptophan. This chain joins TRBV24-1 and TRBJ2-7, with D uncertain. This CDR3 comprises 13 residues. Trimming took off 5 bases at V and 3 bases at J, with 10 bases between the two ends. The germline CDR1 and CDR2 sequences are KGHDR and SFDVKD. For the CDR3, the DNA is TGTGCCACCAGTGGTCGGCAGAGCTACGAGCAGTACCTC. Translating gives CATSGRQSYEQYL.

With regard to this clonotype: One end of the junction does not line up with germline, which may come from a read error. The chain carries TRBV5-1 and TRBJ2-7; 10 bases are shared with TRBD2. The length of the CDR3 is 17 residues. CDR1 SGHRS and CDR2 YFSETQ come from the germline V gene. CDR3 sequence: CASSSVPVLAGLYEQYF. For the CDR3, the DNA is TGCGCCAGCAGCTCCGTCCCGGTACTAGCGGGGCTCTACGAGCAGTATTTC.

This clonotype appeared many times. The chain combines TRBV5-1 with TRBJ1-6; D not resolved. V gave up 4 bases and J gave up 1 base, with 6 bases separating them. The CDR3 is made up of 14 amino acids. The V gene's germline CDR1 is SGHRS and CDR2 YFSETQ. CDR3 protein: CASSEGSYNSPLHF. DNA of the CDR3: TGCGCCAGCAGCGAGGGATCCTATAATTCACCCCTCCACTTT.

This clonotype came up many times. V is TRBV20-1 and J is TRBJ2-2; 8 positions match TRBD2. CDR3 length equals 15 residues. V was pared by 6 bases and J by 3 bases, with 9 bases of the junction left unmatched. Germline CDR1 reads DFQATT; CDR2 reads SNEGSKA (reference sequence). The CDR3 sequence is CSAGGGRGDTGELFF. DNA for the CDR3: TGCAGTGCCGGCGGGGGGCGCGGGGACACCGGGGAGCTGTTTTTT.

This clonotype was recorded at least ten times. The CDR3 nucleotides are TGCGCCAGCAGCCCCCCGACTGGCACAGATACGCAGTATTTT. Protein: CASSPPTGTDTQYF. This chain links TRBV5-1 with TRBJ2-3; D is unclear. The ends were cut back, 4 bases at V and 1 base at J, with 10 bases in the middle. CDR3 length equals 14 residues. The V gene's germline CDR1 is SGHRS and CDR2 YFSETQ.

This clonotype has a count of ten or more. The V gene is TRBV20-1, the J gene TRBJ2-1; 8 positions match TRBD2. V was pared by 5 bases and J by 5 bases, with 8 bases of the junction left unmatched. CDR3 length equals 14 residues. The germline gives CDR1 DFQATT, CDR2 SNEGSKA (reference sequence). The CDR3 DNA reads TGCAGTGCTTTTCGGGGGGGCCGTGACAATGAGCAGTTCTTC. Its translation: CSAFRGGRDNEQFF.

This clonotype occurred many times. The J gene is TRBJ2-3, the V gene TRBV5-6, with no clear D. CDR1 and CDR2 (germline): SGHDT, YYEEEE. The CDR3 has 15 amino acids. Trimming cost V 4 bases and J 2 bases, with 14 bases left between them. As DNA, the CDR3 is TGTGCCAGCAGCCCCATAAATTCCCACACAGATACGCAGTATTTT. This translates into CASSPINSHTDTQYF. Together with reference TRBV5-6 and TRBJ2-3, the CDR3 gives the full variable domain: DAGVTQSPTHLIKTRGQQVTLRCSPKSGHDTVSWYQQALGQGPQFIFQYYEEEERQRGNFPDRFSGHQFPNYSSELNVNALLLGDSALYLCASSPINSHTDTQYFGPGTRLTVL.

This clonotype was seen at least ten times. The chain has TRBV6-5 and TRBJ2-3, with 12 positions matching TRBD1. The germline V gene has CDR1 MNHEY and CDR2 SVGAGI. The CDR3 runs to 13 residues. V lost 9 bases and J lost 4; bases outside the gene matches: 2. The CDR3 is CARGTGGPDTQYF. The CDR3 region has the DNA TGTGCCAGGGGGACAGGGGGCCCAGATACGCAGTATTTT.

This clonotype was observed at least ten times. The V and J genes are TRBV10-3 and TRBJ1-3; D call uncertain. Germline V lookup: CDR1 ENHRY, CDR2 SYGVKD. The V gene lost 3 bases and the J gene lost 0 bases, with 3 bases spanning the gap. CDR3 length equals 13 residues. CDR3 protein: CAISDFSGNTIYF. The CDR3 DNA reads as TGTGCCATCAGTGATTTCTCTGGAAACACCATATATTTT.

A note on this clonotype: A clone one base away is much larger, so this may be a read error. J is TRBJ2-7 and V is TRBV5-1, with a tentative D call TRBD2 (6 bases). Germline values: CDR1 SGHRS, CDR2 YFSETQ. The CDR3 has 14 amino acids. V lost 4 bases, J lost 6 bases, and 17 bases lay in between. CDR3 sequence reads: CASSTYPGGAEQYF. In DNA form, the CDR3 reads TGCGCCAGCAGCACGTATCCAGGCGGGGCCGAGCAGTACTTC.

This clonotype was counted many times. The CDR3 sequence: CASGSGQGGNSPLHF. DNA of the CDR3: TGTGCTAGTGGTTCCGGACAGGGCGGTAATTCACCCCTCCACTTT. The chain carries TRBV12-5 and TRBJ1-6; TRBD1 aligns across 8 bases. The V gene end was trimmed by 4 bases and the J gene end by 6 bases; junction bases not matched to a gene: 5. The CDR3 spans 15 residues. The germline CDR1 and CDR2 sequences are LGHNT and FRNRAP.

This clonotype has at least ten counts. The chain couples TRBV14 to TRBJ2-7, with D hard to call. The CDR3 runs to 15 residues. The V gene lost 1 base and the J gene lost 4 bases, with 14 bases spanning the gap. In germline, CDR1 is SGHDN, CDR2 FVKESK. The CDR3 coding sequence is TGTGCCAGCAGCCAAGCCGACCCACACGAGTACGAGCAGTACTTC. This codes for CASSQADPHEYEQYF.

By its share, this clonotype is medium-sized (0.01 to 0.1%). This chain uses TRBV20-1 with TRBJ1-5; TRBD1 is a possible D gene (6 bases). Germline loops: CDR1 DFQATT, CDR2 SNEGSKA (reference sequence). Between the trimmed V and J ends, which lost 5 bases and 1 base, there was a span of 12 bases. This CDR3 region has 14 residues. DNA of the CDR3: TGCAGTGCTCCCGGCAGGGGCAGCAATCAGCCCCAGCATTTT. It translates to CSAPGRGSNQPQHF.

The chain is built from TRBV3-1 and TRBJ2-7; tentatively, D is TRBD1 (6 bases). Per germline, CDR1 LGHDT and CDR2 YNNKEL (reference sequence). Trimming left V 0 bases short and J 6 bases short, with 9 bases between. This CDR3 spans 13 amino acids. CDR3 amino acids: CASSQDVGGEQYF. CDR3 sequence (DNA): TGTGCCAGCAGCCAAGACGTAGGGGGCGAGCAGTACTTC.

This clonotype appeared many times. The V gene is TRBV6-5, the J gene TRBJ2-1; the D is unclear. CDR3 length: 15 amino acids. With 0 bases removed from V and 5 bases from J, the gap between germline ends came to 11 bases. Germline V CDR1 and CDR2: MNHEY, SVGAGI. CDR3 nucleotides: TGTGCCAGCAGTTACTCCGGTGGCCTCCACAATGAGCAGTTCTTC. Amino acid sequence: CASSYSGGLHNEQFF.

This clonotype was seen at least ten times. V gene TRBV20-1 combines with J gene TRBJ2-7, with D possibly being TRBD1 (7 bases). This CDR3 region has 15 residues. Per germline, CDR1 DFQATT and CDR2 SNEGSKA (reference sequence). Trimming took 0 bases from V and 1 from J, leaving 13 bases between them. The CDR3 sequence is CSARDRAGGSYEQYF. The CDR3 DNA reads as TGCAGTGCTAGAGATAGGGCAGGGGGGTCCTACGAGCAGTACTTC.

This clonotype was detected ten times or more. This sequence joins TRBV7-8 and TRBJ2-5; 10 positions match TRBD2. J gave up 2 bases and V 5 bases, and 8 bases lay outside the gene matches. The CDR3 runs 16 residues. Germline V gives CDR1 SGHVS, CDR2 FQNEAQ. CDR3 amino acids: CASSVSGGASQETQYF. In nucleotides, the CDR3 is TGTGCCAGCAGCGTGAGCGGGGGGGCCTCTCAAGAGACCCAGTACTTC.

The CDR3 reads CASSPQGVSTGELFF. The CDR3 DNA reads TGCGCCAGCAGCCCACAGGGGGTGAGCACCGGGGAGCTGTTTTTT. This sequence joins TRBV5-1 and TRBJ2-2, with TRBD1 matching 8 bases. The length of the CDR3 is 15 residues. Germline V CDR1 and CDR2: SGHRS, YFSETQ. Trimming at V came to 4 bases and at J to 4 bases, leaving 6 bases not matched to a gene.

This clonotype showed up many times. The genes are TRBV7-9 and TRBJ2-3; 8 nucleotides agree with TRBD1. This CDR3 contains 14 residues. CDR1 is SEHNR and CDR2 is FQNEAQ in the germline V gene (reference sequence). The V gene end was trimmed by 5 bases and the J gene end by 3 bases; junction bases not matched to a gene: 4. The CDR3 here is CASSPWTGTDTQYF. The CDR3 DNA reads as TGTGCCAGCAGCCCTTGGACAGGGACAGATACGCAGTATTTT. The full variable domain, in which reference TRBV7-9 and TRBJ2-3 provide the parts outside the CDR3, is DTGVSQNPRHKITKRGQNVTFRCDPISEHNRLYWYRQTLGQGPEFLTYFQNEAQLEKSRLLSDRFSAERPKGSFSTLEIQRTEQGDSAMYLCASSPWTGTDTQYFGPGTRLTVL.

This clonotype was recorded at least ten times. The chain has TRBV28 and TRBJ2-7, with D unclear. There are 13 residues in the CDR3. Trimming pared 6 bases from V and 4 bases from J, leaving 13 bases between. Germline V CDR1 and CDR2: MDHEN, SYDVKM. This chain's CDR3 is CASSNRATYEQYF. DNA for the CDR3: TGTGCCAGCAGCAACCGGGCCACTTACGAGCAGTACTTC.

This clonotype was counted many times. The V gene is TRBV5-1, the J gene TRBJ1-4; D gene unclear. The CDR3 is 14 amino acids. With 4 bases removed from V and 8 bases from J, the gap between germline ends came to 15 bases. The germline V gene encodes CDR1 SGHRS and CDR2 YFSETQ. The CDR3 DNA is TGCGCCAGCAGCCGAACAGCGGTCGGGGAAAAACTGTTTTTT. Amino acids: CASSRTAVGEKLFF.

Many counts were recorded for this clonotype. The chain has TRBV12-3 or TRBV12-4 and TRBJ1-5; unclear D gene. V dropped 7 bases and J dropped 2 bases, with 9 bases sitting between them. There are 13 residues in the CDR3. The CDR3 region is CASTTTGNQPQHF. CDR3 coding DNA: TGTGCCAGCACCACTACAGGCAATCAGCCCCAGCATTTT.

The sample holds many counts of this clonotype. The CDR3: CASTTSLAGLPYNEQFF. The CDR3 DNA follows: TGTGCCAGCACAACCTCACTAGCGGGTCTACCCTACAATGAGCAGTTCTTC. V and J are TRBV2 and TRBJ2-1; 9 nucleotides line up with TRBD2. Germline lookup yields CDR1 SNHLY and CDR2 FYNNEI. The CDR3 spans 17 residues. V lost 7 bases to trimming and J lost 2 bases; unmatched junction nucleotides: 12.

This clonotype was seen ten or more times. The rearrangement links TRBV28 to TRBJ2-3; D is possibly TRBD2 (6 bases). Germline V lookup: CDR1 MDHEN, CDR2 SYDVKM. The CDR3 is 16 residues long. V was pared by 2 bases and J by 1 base, with 13 bases between. The CDR3 is CASSLIGWGGTDTQYF. CDR3 coding DNA: TGTGCCAGCAGTTTAATAGGGTGGGGGGGCACAGATACGCAGTATTTT.

CDR3 nucleotides: TGCGCCAGCAGCCAAGACCGGGGGGCGGGCGAGCAGTACTTC. Residues: CASSQDRGAGEQYF. The gene calls are TRBV4-3 and TRBJ2-7; tentative D call: TRBD2 (7 bases). CDR3 length: 14 residues. Germline loops: CDR1 LGHNA, CDR2 YSLEER. The V end was cut by 0 bases, the J end by 6 bases, with 12 bases between.

The sample holds many counts of this clonotype. The chain carries TRBV20-1 and TRBJ1-3; D not certain. Germline CDR1 DFQATT, CDR2 SNEGSKA (reference sequence). The CDR3 loop spans 12 amino acids. V gave up 2 bases and J gave up 4 bases, with 6 bases separating them. The CDR3 region has the DNA TGCAGTGCTAGAACGGGAGGAAACACCATATATTTT. Protein sequence: CSARTGGNTIYF.